The 24 T cell receptor beta chains reported below all come from one sample, sequenced in a study of blood T cell repertoires in COVID-19. Produced via immunoSEQ multiplex PCR; TCRdb's table is partial and in-frame only. The sample lists more than 140,000 clones, 84% seen once, with 6.5% to 9% in the top ten. The sequenced sample consisted of peripheral blood. These receptors came from a woman aged 45-65 years in a cohort sampled during active or convalescent COVID-19.

The CDR3 DNA reads as TGTGCCAGCAGCAGAAGTGCAACTAATGAAAAACTGTTTTTT. The encoded protein is CASSRSATNEKLFF. The chain carries TRBV6-5 and TRBJ1-4; D remains ambiguous. Trimming removed 6 bases from V and 0 bases from J, with 8 bases in between. CDR3 size: 14 residues. Germline CDR1 and CDR2: MNHEY and SVGAGI.

This sequence joins TRBV30 and TRBJ1-3; a possible D gene is TRBD1 (6 bases). CDR1 and CDR2 from the germline V gene are GTSNPN and SVGIG (reference sequence). The CDR3 has 15 residues. V lost 4 bases and J 0 bases, leaving 13 bases between the germline ends. CDR3 loop: CAWTDSSYSGNTIYF. The DNA of the CDR3 is TGTGCCTGGACGGACAGTTCATACTCTGGAAACACCATATATTTT.

The chain has TRBV10-3 and TRBJ2-7; TRBD1 matches at 7 bases. Germline trimming cut 4 bases from V and 5 bases from J; bases unmatched to any gene: 5. CDR3 length: 13 amino acids. Germline V gene data show CDR1 as ENHRY and CDR2 as SYGVKD. The CDR3 sequence: CAISGDSYHEQYF. In nucleotides, the CDR3 is TGTGCCATCAGTGGGGACAGTTACCACGAGCAGTACTTC.

The chain has TRBV6-4 and TRBJ1-1; the D is unclear. The CDR3 consists of 13 residues. V lost 3 bases and J 7 bases, leaving 12 bases between the germline ends. Germline-derived CDR1 and CDR2 are MRHNA and SNTAGT. CDR3 DNA sequence: TGTGCCAGCAGTGAATGGGAGGGTGGTGAAGCTTTCTTT. The encoded protein is CASSEWEGGEAFF.

This clone was recorded once. CDR3 sequence: CASRRGGLNTEAFF. The CDR3 DNA is TGTGCCAGCAGAAGAGGGGGCTTGAACACTGAAGCTTTCTTT. The chain couples TRBV5-4 to TRBJ1-1, with 7 bases fitting TRBD1. The CDR3 has 14 residues. After removal of 5 bases from V and 0 bases from J, the junction contained 4 bases not matched to a gene. The germline gives CDR1 SGHNT, CDR2 YYREEE (reference sequence). The whole variable domain, filled in from reference TRBV5-4 and TRBJ1-1, reads ETGVTQSPTHLIKTRGQQVTLRCSSQSGHNTVSWYQQALGQGPQFIFQYYREEENGRGNFPPRFSGLQFPNYSSELNVNALELDDSALYLCASRRGGLNTEAFFGQGTRLTVV.

The V gene is TRBV6-6, the J gene TRBJ1-4; the match to TRBD1 covers 11 bases. The CDR3 contains 16 residues. V was clipped by 5 bases and J by 7 bases; unmatched bases: 9. The germline CDR1 and CDR2 sequences are MNHNY and SVGAGI (reference sequence). Written as DNA, the CDR3 is TGTGCCAGCAGTCCCCGTACCGGGACAGGGGGTGAAAAACTGTTTTTT. It is translated as CASSPRTGTGGEKLFF.

The rearrangement uses TRBV6-5 and TRBJ1-3; D remains ambiguous. From germline, CDR1 is MNHEY and CDR2 SVGAGI. Trimming took 4 bases from V and 4 from J, leaving 11 bases between them. The CDR3 is made up of 14 amino acids. For the CDR3, the DNA is TGTGCCAGCAGTTCGGGAACGTGGGGAAACACCATATATTTT. This codes for CASSSGTWGNTIYF.

The rearrangement links TRBV19 to TRBJ1-5; D is undetermined. The germline V and J ends were trimmed by 7 bases and 0 bases, with 13 bases remaining between them. The CDR3 totals 15 residues. Germline assignment: CDR1 LNHDA and CDR2 SQIVND (reference sequence). CDR3 nucleotides: TGTGCCAGTAATTTACGGCAGGATAGCAATCAGCCCCAGCATTTT. Translated: CASNLRQDSNQPQHF.

This chain links TRBV11-2 with TRBJ1-6; D not resolved. Per the germline V gene, CDR1 is SGHAT and CDR2 is FQNNGV. Between the trimmed V and J ends, which lost 0 bases and 10 bases, there was a span of 7 bases. The CDR3 totals 13 residues. This CDR3 reads CASSLDGESPLHF. CDR3 nucleotides: TGTGCCAGCAGCTTAGATGGGGAGTCACCCCTCCACTTT.

The chain has TRBV19 and TRBJ2-2; 9 bases are a match to TRBD1. Germline CDR1 is LNHDA and CDR2 is SQIVND (reference sequence). This CDR3 has 14 amino acids. J was trimmed by 5 bases and V by 6 bases; bases with no gene match: 4. The CDR3 region is CASSGTGYTGELFF. The CDR3 bases are TGTGCCAGTAGCGGGACAGGGTATACCGGGGAGCTGTTTTTT. Full variable domain (outside the CDR3, taken from reference TRBV19 and TRBJ2-2): DGGITQSPKYLFRKEGQNVTLSCEQNLNHDAMYWYRQDPGQGLRLIYYSQIVNDFQKGDIAEGYSVSREKKESFPLTVTSAQKNPTAFYLCASSGTGYTGELFFGEGSRLTVL.

The chain joins TRBV4-3 to TRBJ2-2; D is uncertain. CDR3 length: 15 amino acids. CDR1 and CDR2 (germline): LGHNA, YSLEER. The V end was cut by 0 bases, the J end by 5 bases, with 10 bases between. DNA of the CDR3: TGCGCCAGCAGCCAAGAATTTGGTAGAACCGGGGAGCTGTTTTTT. Translating it yields CASSQEFGRTGELFF.

V is TRBV7-3 and J is TRBJ1-3; D might be TRBD1 (6 bases). The V and J ends lost 1 base and 0 bases respectively, with 10 bases between them. Germline CDR1 and CDR2: SGHTA and FQGTGA. This CDR3 comprises 16 residues. The DNA for the CDR3 is TGTGCCAGCAGCTTAAGGGGACACAACTCTGGAAACACCATATATTTT. Its protein product is CASSLRGHNSGNTIYF.

This clone has only a few counts. V and J are TRBV9 and TRBJ1-3, with D tentatively TRBD1 (5 bases). The V end was cut by 0 bases, the J end by 4 bases, with 14 bases between. CDR3 length: 16 residues. The germline V gene encodes CDR1 SGDLS and CDR2 YYNGEE. CDR3 sequence: CASSVEPAGGGNTIYF. CDR3 nucleotide sequence: TGTGCCAGCAGCGTAGAGCCCGCCGGGGGAGGAAACACCATATATTTT. Together with reference TRBV9 and TRBJ1-3, the CDR3 gives the full variable domain: DSGVTQTPKHLITATGQRVTLRCSPRSGDLSVYWYQQSLDQGLQFLIQYYNGEERAKGNILERFSAQQFPDLHSELNLSSLELGDSALYFCASSVEPAGGGNTIYFGEGSWLTVV.

V gene TRBV18 combines with J gene TRBJ1-6; D is uncertain. CDR3 length equals 15 residues. Trimming shortened V by 3 bases and J by 0 bases, and 6 bases separated the two germline ends. Germline V gene data show CDR1 as KGHSH and CDR2 as LQKENI. CDR3 amino acids: CASSPESSYNSPLHF. The CDR3 region has the DNA TGTGCCAGCTCACCCGAGAGCTCCTATAATTCACCCCTCCACTTT.

Comment on this clone: A read error is possible here, since a much larger clone lies one base away. This rearrangement joins TRBV12-3 or TRBV12-4 to TRBJ2-7, with 7 positions matching TRBD1. Trimming removed 11 bases from V and 4 bases from J; junction bases left unmatched: 8. The length of the CDR3 is 12 residues. The CDR3 here is CAGGRGIYEQYF. For the CDR3, the DNA is TGTGCCGGCGGCAGGGGGATATACGAGCAGTACTTC.

The chain is built from TRBV6-2 or TRBV6-3 and TRBJ2-7, with D possibly matching TRBD1 (6 bases). The CDR3 sequence is 14 residues long. Looked up from germline, CDR1 is MNHEY and CDR2 is SVGEGT. Trimming pared 5 bases from V and 2 bases from J, leaving 13 bases between. The chain's CDR3 is CASSQPTGAYEQYF. The CDR3 region has the DNA TGTGCCAGCAGTCAACCGACAGGTGCCTACGAGCAGTACTTC.

V gene TRBV19 combines with J gene TRBJ2-2, with no clear D. Germline loops: CDR1 LNHDA, CDR2 SQIVND (reference sequence). The V and J ends lost 8 bases and 4 bases respectively, with 11 bases between them. The CDR3 is made up of 13 amino acids. CDR3 bases: TGTGCCAGTCAGAAGGAGAGCACCGGGGAGCTGTTTTTT. Encoded protein: CASQKESTGELFF.

The chain recombines TRBV7-9 with TRBJ1-5, with D possibly TRBD1 on 6 matching bases. Looked up from germline, CDR1 is SEHNR and CDR2 is FQNEAQ (reference sequence). This CDR3 spans 13 amino acids. Between the trimmed V and J ends, which lost 3 bases and 4 bases, there was a span of 7 bases. The CDR3 loop reads CASSFRGNQPQHF. Written as DNA, the CDR3 is TGTGCCAGCAGCTTCAGGGGAAATCAGCCCCAGCATTTT.

This rearrangement joins TRBV6-4 to TRBJ1-5; D not resolved. This CDR3 is 14 amino acids long. The germline V gene encodes CDR1 MRHNA and CDR2 SNTAGT. The V end lost 2 bases, the J end lost 6 bases, and 11 bases lay between the germline ends. The DNA of the CDR3 is TGTGCCAGCAGTGACGGGGAGGCGGCTCAGCCCCAGCATTTT. It encodes CASSDGEAAQPQHF.

The chain has TRBV29-1 and TRBJ1-6; no firm D call. Trimming left V 5 bases short and J 7 bases short, with 12 bases between. The CDR3 extends over 13 amino acids. CDR1 is SQVTM, CDR2 ANQGSEA, per germline. The DNA of the CDR3 is TGCAGCGTTAGACAAGGAACCAATTCACCCCTCCACTTT. This encodes CSVRQGTNSPLHF.

The chain links TRBV5-1 to TRBJ2-3; D may be TRBD1 (5 bases). Between the trimmed V and J ends, which lost 2 bases and 6 bases, there was a span of 13 bases. The CDR3 has 14 amino acids. Germline V lookup: CDR1 SGHRS, CDR2 YFSETQ. The CDR3 sequence: CASSFQGTVDTQYF. DNA for the CDR3: TGCGCCAGCAGCTTTCAGGGTACCGTGGATACGCAGTATTTT. Full variable domain (rest looked up from reference TRBV5-1 and TRBJ2-3): KAGVTQTPRYLIKTRGQQVTLSCSPISGHRSVSWYQQTPGQGLQFLFEYFSETQRNKGNFPGRFSGRQFSNSRSEMNVSTLELGDSALYLCASSFQGTVDTQYFGPGTRLTVL.

As regards this clone: Other DNA sequences in the same sample also yield this CDR3. J is TRBJ1-5 and V is TRBV18; TRBD1 matches 7 bases. The J segment lost 4 bases and the V segment lost 3 bases, leaving 0 bases of the junction unmatched. The CDR3 is 13 residues long. The V gene's germline CDR1 is KGHSH and CDR2 LQKENI. The CDR3 nucleotides read TGTGCCAGCTCACCGGACAGGAATCAGCCCCAGCATTTT. This sequence encodes CASSPDRNQPQHF.

V is TRBV7-3 and J is TRBJ2-3; 8 nucleotides agree with TRBD2. V lost 4 bases, J lost 6 bases, and 6 bases stayed unmatched. This CDR3 has 14 amino acids. Germline CDR1 reads SGHTA; CDR2 reads FQGTGA. CDR3 amino acids: CASSSGTRSDTQYF. CDR3 nucleotides: TGTGCCAGCAGCTCGGGGACTAGAAGCGATACGCAGTATTTT.

The chain carries TRBV9 and TRBJ1-3; 7 bases map to TRBD1. The V gene's germline CDR1 is SGDLS and CDR2 YYNGEE. The CDR3 spans 15 residues. After removal of 3 bases from V and 5 bases from J, the junction contained 8 bases not matched to a gene. The CDR3 DNA reads as TGTGCCAGCAGCGCCAGGGGGACACCGAGAAACACCATATATTTT. Translated: CASSARGTPRNTIYF.